Below, 31 T cell receptor beta chains from the same sample are listed, as sequenced in a study of identical twins. Each CDR3 protein gets one entry after TCRdb re-called the 5' RACE reads with MiXCR. The sample shows about 720,000 distinct CDR3 sequences, around 8.6% of them seen only once. The sample was also reused in another study, on yellow fever vaccine responses in identical twins.

Sequences were obtained from PBMCs. The receptor set was obtained from a woman younger than 30 in good health.

This clonotype showed up many times. This sequence joins TRBV20-1 and TRBJ2-7; D unclear. The CDR3 has 12 residues. CDR1 DFQATT and CDR2 SNEGSKA come from the germline V gene (reference sequence). Trimming took 4 bases from V and 6 from J, leaving 13 bases between them. The CDR3 is CSAIPDVREQYF. CDR3 DNA: TGCAGTGCTATTCCGGATGTACGCGAGCAGTACTTC.

This clonotype occurred many times. This rearrangement joins TRBV5-1 to TRBJ2-1; 8 bases fit TRBD2. Per the germline V gene, CDR1 is SGHRS and CDR2 is YFSETQ. V lost 2 bases, J lost 6 bases, and 7 bases stayed unmatched. The CDR3 loop spans 15 amino acids. DNA for the CDR3: TGCGCCAGCAGCTTTGACGGGGGGGAAGTCAATGAGCAGTTCTTC. Its protein is CASSFDGGEVNEQFF. The complete variable domain, with remaining parts taken from reference TRBV5-1 and TRBJ2-1, reads KAGVTQTPRYLIKTRGQQVTLSCSPISGHRSVSWYQQTPGQGLQFLFEYFSETQRNKGNFPGRFSGRQFSNSRSEMNVSTLELGDSALYLCASSFDGGEVNEQFFGPGTRLTVL.

This clonotype was found once. This rearrangement joins TRBV7-2 to TRBJ2-4; D gene uncertain. Germline CDR1 and CDR2: SGHTA and FQGNSA. The CDR3 sequence is 17 residues long. The germline V and J ends were trimmed by 0 bases and 1 base, with 13 bases remaining between them. The CDR3 is CASSLAPGSAAKNIQYF. CDR3 DNA sequence: TGTGCCAGCAGCTTAGCGCCCGGGTCAGCGGCCAAAAACATTCAGTACTTC.

The chain employs TRBV11-2 and TRBJ1-6; D remains ambiguous. V was pared by 2 bases and J by 7 bases, with 12 bases between. This CDR3 is built from 15 residues. CDR1 is SGHAT, CDR2 FQNNGV, per germline. CDR3 residues: CASSLSGARNSPLHF. For the CDR3, the DNA is TGTGCCAGCAGCTTATCCGGCGCGAGAAATTCACCCCTCCACTTT.

Many counts were recorded for this clonotype. V and J are TRBV12-3 or TRBV12-4 and TRBJ1-1, with 7 bases aligning to TRBD1. The junction had 5 bases not matched to a gene; V was cut back by 2 bases and J by 5 bases. The CDR3 has 14 residues. CDR3 DNA sequence: TGTGCCAGCAGTTTAACAGGGGAGTTAACTGAAGCTTTCTTT. Protein product: CASSLTGELTEAFF.

This sequence joins TRBV4-2 and TRBJ2-7, with a possible D match to TRBD2 (6 bases). This CDR3 has 12 amino acids. Germline values: CDR1 LGHNA, CDR2 YNFKEQ. V was pared by 0 bases and J by 12 bases, with 12 bases between. Written as DNA, the CDR3 is TGTGCCAGCAGCCAAGAGGGGGGACTTCTGTACTTC. Protein product: CASSQEGGLLYF.

The gene calls are TRBV12-3 or TRBV12-4 and TRBJ2-2, with D perhaps TRBD1 (6 bases). This CDR3 spans 15 amino acids. V lost 5 bases, J lost 4 bases, and 14 bases lay in between. CDR3 region: CASSRDRSFTGELFF. Here the CDR3 DNA reads TGTGCCAGCAGTAGAGACAGGAGTTTCACCGGGGAGCTGTTTTTT.

This chain links TRBV24-1 with TRBJ2-6, with D unclear. Germline lookup yields CDR1 KGHDR and CDR2 SFDVKD. Trimming removed 5 bases from V and 0 bases from J, with 1 base in between. This CDR3 comprises 13 residues. The CDR3 region has the DNA TGTGCCACCAGTGGCTCTGGGGCCAACGTCCTGACTTTC. Its protein is CATSGSGANVLTF.

This clonotype appeared many times. The chain couples TRBV9 to TRBJ2-7; 12 positions match TRBD1. The germline V gene has CDR1 SGDLS and CDR2 YYNGEE. There are 16 residues in the CDR3. The V segment lost 4 bases and the J segment 4 bases; nucleotides outside the gene matches: 9. The CDR3 protein is CASSSTPGQGAYEQYF. DNA of the CDR3: TGTGCCAGCAGCTCAACCCCGGGACAGGGGGCTTACGAGCAGTACTTC.

This clonotype was picked up a small number of times. The gene calls are TRBV12-3 or TRBV12-4 and TRBJ1-5; TRBD1 matches 8 bases. V trimming: 3 bases; J trimming: 4 bases; junction bases outside the gene matches: 5. This CDR3 comprises 15 residues. Written as DNA, the CDR3 is TGTGCCAGCAGTTTGGGACAGGTCCTTAATCAGCCCCAGCATTTT. The encoded protein is CASSLGQVLNQPQHF.

This clonotype came up many times. The chain has TRBV12-3 or TRBV12-4 and TRBJ2-3; D not resolved. The CDR3 consists of 12 residues. Trimming pared 5 bases from V and 6 bases from J, leaving 9 bases between. The CDR3 coding sequence is TGTGCCAGCAGTCCCCGCCGCGATACGCAGTATTTT. The encoded protein is CASSPRRDTQYF.

The gene calls are TRBV4-1 and TRBJ2-7; 10 positions match TRBD2. Germline CDR1 is MGHRA and CDR2 is YSYEKL. The CDR3 consists of 15 residues. Germline trimming cut 5 bases from V and 3 bases from J; bases unmatched to any gene: 7. The CDR3 sequence: CASSSGSGRDYEQYF. The DNA of the CDR3 is TGCGCCAGCAGCTCAGGGAGCGGGAGGGACTACGAGCAGTACTTC.

V is TRBV19 and J is TRBJ2-3, with TRBD2 as a possible D gene (5 bases). Germline CDR1 reads LNHDA; CDR2 reads SQIVND (reference sequence). The CDR3 runs 13 residues. CDR3 sequence reads: CQAGTVLTDTQYF. The CDR3 DNA follows: TGTCAGGCGGGCACGGTCCTCACAGATACGCAGTATTTT.

This clonotype was seen a handful of times. This CDR3 is CATSREGQGAGANVLTF. The CDR3 DNA is TGTGCCACCAGCAGAGAAGGACAGGGAGCTGGGGCCAACGTCCTGACTTTC. The chain uses TRBV15 and TRBJ2-6; 8 nucleotides align to TRBD1. Germline lookup yields CDR1 LNHNV and CDR2 YYDKDF (reference sequence). V lost 0 bases, J lost 2 bases, and 3 bases stayed unmatched. The CDR3 is 17 residues long.

The sample holds a few counts of this clonotype. The chain combines TRBV29-1 with TRBJ2-1, with TRBD1 matching 10 bases. Germline V gene lookup returns CDR1 SQVTM and CDR2 ANQGSEA. The CDR3 is made up of 14 amino acids. Losses at the gene ends were 6 bases for V and 3 bases for J; bases not matched to a gene: 5. The chain's CDR3 is CSVSGTGDYNEQFF. The CDR3, as DNA: TGCAGCGTCTCTGGGACAGGGGACTACAATGAGCAGTTCTTC.

The gene calls are TRBV20-1 and TRBJ2-3; D gene uncertain. The CDR3 totals 11 residues. With 2 bases removed from V and 6 bases from J, the gap between germline ends came to 6 bases. In germline, CDR1 is DFQATT, CDR2 SNEGSKA (reference sequence). CDR3 coding DNA: TGCAGTGCTAGATGGTTGGATACGCAGTATTTT. It codes for CSARWLDTQYF.

This clonotype was recorded at least ten times. CDR3 nucleotides: TGTGCCAGCAGCTTCGGACTAGCGGACTACGAGCAGTACTTC. It codes for CASSFGLADYEQYF. This chain links TRBV7-2 with TRBJ2-7; 10 bases fit TRBD2. The germline CDR1 and CDR2 sequences are SGHTA and FQGNSA. J gave up 3 bases and V 3 bases, and 2 bases lay outside the gene matches. The CDR3 loop spans 14 amino acids.

CDR3 residues: CASSSREMWYEQYF. In DNA form, the CDR3 reads TGTGCCAGCAGCTCCAGGGAAATGTGGTACGAGCAGTACTTC. The chain recombines TRBV7-8 with TRBJ2-7; D is perhaps TRBD1 (5 bases). Trimming took off 4 bases at V and 4 bases at J, with 14 bases between the two ends. CDR1 and CDR2 (germline): SGHVS, FQNEAQ. CDR3 length: 14 residues.

The CDR3 coding sequence is TGCAGTGCTACCGGGACAACCTACAATGAGCAGTTCTTC. Translating gives CSATGTTYNEQFF. This rearrangement joins TRBV20-1 to TRBJ2-1, with a tentative D call TRBD1 (6 bases). This CDR3 has 13 residues. Germline CDR1 and CDR2: DFQATT and SNEGSKA (reference sequence). Trimming left V 4 bases short and J 2 bases short, with 9 bases between.

The chain carries TRBV7-9 and TRBJ2-6, with a tentative D call TRBD1 (5 bases). Germline V gives CDR1 SEHNR, CDR2 FQNEAQ (reference sequence). With 4 bases removed from V and 3 bases from J, the gap between germline ends came to 13 bases. The CDR3 is 16 amino acids. CDR3 protein: CASSSTGRGGANVLTF. The CDR3, as DNA: TGTGCCAGCAGCTCGACCGGTAGGGGTGGGGCCAACGTCCTGACTTTC.

This clonotype was found a few times. The rearrangement uses TRBV7-8 and TRBJ2-1; 7 positions match TRBD1. The CDR3 loop spans 14 amino acids. CDR1 is SGHVS, CDR2 FQNEAQ, per germline. The ends lost 5 bases at V and 8 bases at J; junction bases unmatched: 9. The CDR3 nucleotides read TGTGCCAGCAGCACCAGACAGGGCTGGGATGAGCAGTTCTTC. It encodes CASSTRQGWDEQFF.

The V gene is TRBV28, the J gene TRBJ2-2, with D perhaps given as TRBD1 or TRBD2 (6 bases each). This CDR3 comprises 15 residues. Trimming left V 6 bases short and J 3 bases short, with 14 bases between. Germline V lookup: CDR1 MDHEN, CDR2 SYDVKM. The CDR3 DNA reads TGTGCCAGCAGCAAAGGGGGGTTCGACACCGGGGAGCTGTTTTTT. Amino acids: CASSKGGFDTGELFF.

This clonotype was detected ten times or more. The J gene is TRBJ2-4, the V gene TRBV5-6; either TRBD1 or TRBD2 may fit D (6 bases each). This CDR3 spans 17 amino acids. V was trimmed by 5 bases and J by 1 base, leaving 19 bases between them. CDR1 is SGHDT, CDR2 YYEEEE, per germline. DNA of the CDR3: TGTGCCAGCAGTCTTCGTGGGGGCGGGGCGGCCAAAAACATTCAGTACTTC. It specifies CASSLRGGGAAKNIQYF.

The chain is built from TRBV7-9 and TRBJ1-2, with D possibly TRBD1 on 5 matching bases. Germline CDR1 SEHNR, CDR2 FQNEAQ (reference sequence). The CDR3 spans 17 residues. Trimming pared 5 bases from V and 4 bases from J, leaving 23 bases between. DNA of the CDR3: TGTGCCAGCAGCGTTTCGGTCGGAGGCTATCAGGGCTATGGCTACACCTTC. Translated: CASSVSVGGYQGYGYTF.

This clonotype has at least ten counts. V and J are TRBV5-6 and TRBJ2-7; TRBD2 agrees at 11 bases. V shed 4 bases, J shed 12 bases, and the junction held 6 bases outside the gene matches. CDR3 length: 12 residues. CDR1 and CDR2 from the germline V gene are SGHDT and YYEEEE. The CDR3 nucleotides read TGTGCCAGCAGCCTACTAGCGGGAGTTGGGTACTTC. It is translated as CASSLLAGVGYF.

This clonotype was counted between two and nine times. The chain employs TRBV5-1 and TRBJ2-1, with 9 bases identical to TRBD2. Losses at the gene ends were 2 bases for V and 4 bases for J; bases not matched to a gene: 7. Germline V lookup: CDR1 SGHRS, CDR2 YFSETQ. This CDR3 spans 16 amino acids. This CDR3 reads CASSFGLAGFYNEQFF. For the CDR3, the DNA is TGCGCCAGCAGCTTCGGTCTAGCGGGGTTTTACAATGAGCAGTTCTTC.

This clonotype was counted only a few times. The CDR3 reads CASKNRDSSYEQYF. CDR3 sequence (DNA): TGTGCCAGCAAAAACAGGGATAGCTCCTACGAGCAGTACTTC. This sequence joins TRBV12-3 or TRBV12-4 and TRBJ2-7; possible D gene TRBD1, 6 bases. The CDR3 covers 14 residues. V gave up 7 bases and J gave up 0 bases, with 13 bases separating them.

This chain links TRBV5-1 with TRBJ2-2; 8 bases agree with TRBD2. This CDR3 is 17 amino acids long. Germline CDR1 and CDR2: SGHRS and YFSETQ. Trimming took 4 bases from V and 3 from J; bases not matched to a gene: 11. CDR3 sequence: CASSPGIAGTYTGELFF. The CDR3, as DNA: TGCGCCAGCAGCCCGGGGATAGCGGGGACCTACACCGGGGAGCTGTTTTTT.

This clonotype was found many times. The rearrangement links TRBV12-3 or TRBV12-4 to TRBJ1-1; 8 bases are shared with TRBD1. There are 14 residues in the CDR3. The junction had 4 bases not matched to a gene; V was cut back by 3 bases and J by 4 bases. In nucleotides, the CDR3 is TGTGCCAGCAGTTTCAGGGGGCTGAGCACTGAAGCTTTCTTT. This translates into CASSFRGLSTEAFF.

Here the CDR3 DNA reads TGTGCCAGCAGCTTAGGGTCTAGCGGGAGTACGTTCTTC. It codes for CASSLGSSGSTFF. This rearrangement joins TRBV7-9 to TRBJ2-1, with 10 bases identical to TRBD2. This CDR3 spans 13 amino acids. Germline-derived CDR1 and CDR2 are SEHNR and FQNEAQ (reference sequence). Germline trimming cut 1 base from V and 15 bases from J; bases unmatched to any gene: 6.

This clonotype was seen only a few times. The chain employs TRBV20-1 and TRBJ2-3, with 8 bases identical to TRBD2. This CDR3 is built from 16 residues. Germline V gene sequence: CDR1 DFQATT, CDR2 SNEGSKA (reference sequence). The V gene end was trimmed by 4 bases and the J gene end by 0 bases; junction bases not matched to a gene: 9. CDR3 DNA sequence: TGCAGTGCTATAACCGGGACTAGTAAAAGCACAGATACGCAGTATTTT. It codes for CSAITGTSKSTDTQYF.